One and the same sample provided the 11 T cell receptor beta chains below, sequenced in a study of T cell repertoires in cytomegalovirus infection. No antigen is known for these receptors. In TCRdb, the reads were re-called with MiXCR into one record per CDR3 protein. The sample holds roughly 170,000 distinct CDR3 sequences; about 20% are singletons and the top ten take 25%. The material was CD8+ T cells from cultured PBMCs, obtained from culture after CMV antigen stimulation. These receptor sequences come from a human donor in good health (CMV status not recorded). Some clones in this sample may be carry-over from other donors' samples.

The rearrangement uses TRBV7-2 and TRBJ1-2; tentative D call: TRBD1 (6 bases). CDR3 size: 14 residues. V was cut by 8 bases and J by 5 bases, with 18 bases left in between. Germline V lookup: CDR1 SGHTA, CDR2 FQGNSA. CDR3 sequence reads: CASGRGQSGYGYTF. CDR3 bases: TGTGCCAGCGGACGCGGACAGTCTGGATATGGCTACACCTTC.

This clonotype was detected a few times. The V and J genes are TRBV10-2 and TRBJ1-2; 12 bases line up with TRBD1. The ends lost 6 bases at V and 4 bases at J; junction bases unmatched: 6. Germline V gene data show CDR1 as WSHSY and CDR2 as SAAADI. CDR3 size: 15 residues. CDR3 nucleotide sequence: TGCGCCAGCAGGGGACAGGGGGCCGTTTTCTATGGCTACACCTTC. It specifies CASRGQGAVFYGYTF.

V is TRBV7-2 and J is TRBJ1-2; possible D gene TRBD1, 6 bases. V was shortened by 5 bases and J by 3 bases, with 19 bases between the two germline ends. Germline V gives CDR1 SGHTA, CDR2 FQGNSA. This CDR3 has 16 residues. The CDR3 nucleotides read TGTGCCAGCAGCCCTTCGGGGGGCGATCATTACTATGGCTACACCTTC. Translating it yields CASSPSGGDHYYGYTF.

This clonotype was seen a handful of times. The V gene is TRBV7-9, the J gene TRBJ1-2, with 7 bases aligning to TRBD1. This CDR3 has 12 amino acids. The V gene's germline CDR1 is SEHNR and CDR2 FQNEAQ (reference sequence). Trimming cost V 6 bases and J 4 bases; bases outside gene matches: 2. The CDR3 nucleotides read TGTGCCAGCAGAGGGGACAGCTATGGCTACACCTTC. Translated: CASRGDSYGYTF.

This clonotype has just a few counts. The chain uses TRBV10-2 and TRBJ1-5; D might be TRBD1 (6 bases). Between the trimmed V and J ends, which lost 6 bases and 1 base, there was a span of 10 bases. This CDR3 is 14 amino acids long. In germline, CDR1 is WSHSY, CDR2 SAAADI. CDR3 coding DNA: TGCGCCAGCAGGGACAGTCCAAGCAATCAGCCCCAGCATTTT. Its protein product is CASRDSPSNQPQHF.

As regards this clonotype: A much larger clone differs from this one at a single base, so this may be a read error. This chain uses TRBV7-6 with TRBJ2-2; D gene ambiguous. Looked up from germline, CDR1 is SGHVS and CDR2 is FNYEAQ. This CDR3 is 14 amino acids long. V was shortened by 5 bases and J by 1 base, with 8 bases between the two germline ends. CDR3 protein: CASSPFRNTGELFF. The CDR3 region has the DNA TGTGCCAGCAGCCCATTTCGGAACACCGGGGAGCTGTTTTTT.

This clonotype was detected only a few times. This chain uses TRBV6-1 with TRBJ1-1; the match to TRBD1 covers 8 bases. Germline trimming cut 1 base from V and 1 base from J; bases unmatched to any gene: 11. In germline, CDR1 is MNHNS, CDR2 SASEGT. This CDR3 comprises 18 residues. CDR3 coding DNA: TGTGCCAGCAGTGAAGGCACCTCTCTGGGACAGGAGAACACTGAAGCTTTCTTT. Translated, it gives CASSEGTSLGQENTEAFF.

This chain links TRBV24-1 with TRBJ2-1; 13 bases are a match to TRBD2. CDR3 length: 16 amino acids. In germline, CDR1 is KGHDR, CDR2 SFDVKD. The junction had 6 bases not matched to a gene; V was cut back by 4 bases and J by 7 bases. The CDR3, as DNA: TGTGCCACCAGTGACCATGGACTAGCGGGGGATAATGAGCAGTTCTTC. Translating gives CATSDHGLAGDNEQFF.

This clonotype was observed a handful of times. The chain has TRBV4-1 and TRBJ1-1; D is undetermined. Germline assignment: CDR1 MGHRA and CDR2 YSYEKL. Trimming shortened V by 1 base and J by 6 bases, and 9 bases separated the two germline ends. The CDR3 totals 13 residues. Here the CDR3 DNA reads TGCGCCAGCAGCCAAGGGCTTTTGGCTGAAGCTTTCTTT. Translation: CASSQGLLAEAFF.

Relative to its sample, this clonotype is medium-sized (0.01 to 0.1%). The chain is built from TRBV6-1 and TRBJ1-1; D is undetermined. V was pared by 7 bases and J by 7 bases, with 13 bases between. In germline, CDR1 is MNHNS, CDR2 SASEGT. The CDR3 runs 12 residues. The DNA for the CDR3 is TGTGCCAGCACCCGACAAGCTTTTGAAGCTTTCTTT. Its protein is CASTRQAFEAFF.

This clonotype was observed many times. This CDR3 is CASSLNPGVVNEQYF. The CDR3 nucleotides read TGTGCCAGCAGCTTAAATCCAGGGGTTGTGAACGAGCAGTACTTC. The chain joins TRBV7-2 to TRBJ2-7, with a weak D call TRBD1 (6 bases). This CDR3 region has 15 residues. Trimming left V 2 bases short and J 5 bases short, with 16 bases between. Germline V lookup: CDR1 SGHTA, CDR2 FQGNSA.